This TCR beta chain was sequenced for a study of cytomegalovirus exposure and HLA in healthy donors. This clone was counted once. No antigen is known for it. Findings of the study overall: Most TCR sequences were rare, but some public TCRs occurred in many donors. There were around 160 TCR beta chains listed as cytomegalovirus-associated.

Sequencing was performed with immunoSEQ multiplex PCR; in TCRdb, only in-frame clones are kept and a portion is missing. This table has 55,000 to 70,000 clones, just under 95% appearing once. This receptor was identified in a man younger than 35 in good health and CMV-seronegative. Sequencing input: PBMCs.

For the CDR3, the DNA is TGCGCCAGCAGTGAGGCGGGGGGACCCTACAATGAGCAGTTCTTC. Translation gives CASSEAGGPYNEQFF. The chain uses TRBV10-1 and TRBJ2-1; 8 bases match TRBD2. The CDR3 is 15 residues long. From germline, CDR1 is WNHNN and CDR2 SYGVQD (reference sequence). With 2 bases clipped from V and 2 bases from J, the junction kept 2 bases outside the gene matches.